These 26 T cell receptor beta chains were all obtained from the same sample, sequenced in a study of technical replicates of blood from a few donors. TCRdb's table, derived via immunoSEQ multiplex PCR, lists solely in-frame clones and lacks some. The data show roughly 51,000 clones, with 90% to 95% seen just once and roughly 4.5% held by the top ten. Sample: PBMCs. The receptors were gathered from a human donor in good health. Some clones in this sample may be carry-over from other donors' samples.

This sequence joins TRBV11-1 and TRBJ2-3; 7 bases are a match to TRBD2. CDR3 length: 15 amino acids. The ends lost 3 bases at V and 2 bases at J; junction bases unmatched: 5. Germline values: CDR1 SGHAT, CDR2 FQDESV (reference sequence). CDR3 nucleotides: TGTGCCAGCAGCTTGGGCCAGCGGGACACAGATACGCAGTATTTT. This sequence encodes CASSLGQRDTDTQYF.

J is TRBJ2-5 and V is TRBV7-2; 7 bases match TRBD1. This CDR3 is built from 15 residues. CDR1 and CDR2 from the germline V gene are SGHTA and FQGNSA. J gave up 2 bases and V 5 bases, and 8 bases lay outside the gene matches. The CDR3 protein is CASSGGQLVQETQYF. DNA for the CDR3: TGTGCCAGCAGCGGGGGACAGCTCGTTCAAGAGACCCAGTACTTC.

The chain couples TRBV10-3 to TRBJ1-1; D remains ambiguous. Germline V CDR1 and CDR2: ENHRY, SYGVKD. This CDR3 region has 14 residues. Trimming stripped 3 bases from V and 1 base from J, with 9 bases between. DNA for the CDR3: TGTGCCATCAGTGACAACAGTGGGAACACTGAAGCTTTCTTT. Translating it yields CAISDNSGNTEAFF.

The V call is TRBV2, the J call TRBJ1-2; D gene ambiguous. In germline, CDR1 is SNHLY, CDR2 FYNNEI. The V end lost 3 bases, the J end lost 8 bases, and 10 bases lay between the germline ends. The CDR3 has 12 residues. CDR3 loop: CASSDSGVGYTF. The CDR3, as DNA: TGTGCCAGCAGTGACTCCGGGGTAGGCTACACCTTC.

The chain carries TRBV4-1 and TRBJ2-5; a possible D gene is TRBD2 (6 bases). This CDR3 has 14 amino acids. The germline gives CDR1 MGHRA, CDR2 YSYEKL. Trimming cost V 1 base and J 9 bases, with 15 bases left between them. The DNA of the CDR3 is TGCGCCAGCAGCCAAGGGAGGGCCGGGCTGGCCCAGTACTTC. This gives the protein CASSQGRAGLAQYF.

The chain joins TRBV11-2 to TRBJ1-5; D is perhaps TRBD1 (6 bases). Trimming shortened V by 1 base and J by 6 bases, and 13 bases separated the two germline ends. CDR1 SGHAT and CDR2 FQNNGV come from the germline V gene. The CDR3 is 15 residues long. The DNA of the CDR3 is TGTGCCAGCAGCTTAGGCCCAGGGGTCTTTCAGCCCCAGCATTTT. Translating it yields CASSLGPGVFQPQHF. The variable domain in full, completed from reference TRBV11-2 and TRBJ1-5, reads EAGVAQSPRYKIIEKRQSVAFWCNPISGHATLYWYQQILGQGPKLLIQFQNNGVVDDSQLPKDRFSAERLKGVDSTLKIQPAKLEDSAVYLCASSLGPGVFQPQHFGDGTRLSIL.

The chain employs TRBV18 and TRBJ2-7, with 11 positions matching TRBD2. Trimming took 5 bases from V and 3 from J; bases not matched to a gene: 6. Germline assignment: CDR1 KGHSH and CDR2 LQKENI. This CDR3 has 15 residues. The CDR3 is CASSKLAGDRYEQYF. CDR3 nucleotides: TGTGCCAGCTCAAAACTAGCGGGAGACCGCTACGAGCAGTACTTC. Complete variable domain (other parts from reference TRBV18 and TRBJ2-7): NAGVMQNPRHLVRRRGQEARLRCSPMKGHSHVYWYRQLPEEGLKFMVYLQKENIIDESGMPKERFSAEFPKEGPSILRIQQVVRGDSAAYFCASSKLAGDRYEQYFGPGTRLTVT.

The DNA of the CDR3 is TGTGCCAGCAGGGGAGAGTCCTACGAGCAGTACTTC. It encodes CASRGESYEQYF. The chain joins TRBV2 to TRBJ2-7; D is possibly TRBD2 (5 bases). The CDR3 is made up of 12 amino acids. Trimming removed 6 bases from V and 1 base from J, with 7 bases in between. Germline CDR1 SNHLY, CDR2 FYNNEI. The entire variable domain, with the rest obtained from reference TRBV2 and TRBJ2-7, is as follows: EPEVTQTPSHQVTQMGQEVILRCVPISNHLYFYWYRQILGQKVEFLVSFYNNEISEKSEIFDDQFSVERPDGSNFTLKIRSTKLEDSAMYFCASRGESYEQYFGPGTRLTVT.

The chain recombines TRBV7-9 with TRBJ1-1; D not certain. The CDR3 is 14 residues long. The V and J ends lost 3 bases and 5 bases respectively, with 13 bases between them. The germline CDR1 and CDR2 sequences are SEHNR and FQNEAQ (reference sequence). The CDR3 coding sequence is TGTGCCAGCAGCTTCGGTCCTCGAGGGACTGAAGCTTTCTTT. Its translation is CASSFGPRGTEAFF. The full variable domain, rest sourced from reference TRBV7-9 and TRBJ1-1, is DTGVSQNPRHKITKRGQNVTFRCDPISEHNRLYWYRQTLGQGPEFLTYFQNEAQLEKSRLLSDRFSAERPKGSFSTLEIQRTEQGDSAMYLCASSFGPRGTEAFFGQGTRLTVV.

This chain connects TRBV5-4 to TRBJ2-5, with 9 bases aligning to TRBD1. The CDR3 has 15 amino acids. The J segment lost 1 base and the V segment lost 2 bases, leaving 3 bases of the junction unmatched. Germline V gene data show CDR1 as SGHNT and CDR2 as YYREEE (reference sequence). The CDR3 DNA reads TGTGCCAGCAGCTTTAAGGGACAGGGCCAAGAGACCCAGTACTTC. Protein product: CASSFKGQGQETQYF.

V usage is TRBV6-5 and J usage is TRBJ1-2; TRBD1 agrees at 7 bases. The germline CDR1 and CDR2 sequences are MNHEY and SVGAGI. Trimming took 0 bases from V and 4 from J; bases not matched to a gene: 5. The CDR3 has 15 residues. CDR3 sequence (DNA): TGTGCCAGCAGTTACTCCGGGACAGTCGCCTATGGCTACACCTTC. As protein: CASSYSGTVAYGYTF.

CDR3 in DNA: TGTGCCAGCAGTCACCCTACCCAACCGGGGAGACGGGGCCAAGAGACCCAGTACTTC. This gives the protein CASSHPTQPGRRGQETQYF. This chain links TRBV13 with TRBJ2-5, with D possibly being TRBD2 (5 bases). CDR1 is PRHDT and CDR2 is FYEKMQ in the germline V gene (reference sequence). The ends were cut back, 6 bases at V and 1 base at J, with 27 bases in the middle. This CDR3 has 19 amino acids. The full variable domain, its missing parts supplied by reference TRBV13 and TRBJ2-5, is AAGVIQSPRHLIKEKRETATLKCYPIPRHDTVYWYQQGPGQDPQFLISFYEKMQSDKGSIPDRFSAQQFSDYHSELNMSSLELGDSALYFCASSHPTQPGRRGQETQYFGPGTRLLVL.

This sequence joins TRBV11-3 and TRBJ2-5; maybe TRBD2 (5 bases). The CDR3 totals 13 residues. Trimming removed 5 bases at V and 5 bases at J, with 12 bases between. Germline-derived CDR1 and CDR2 are SGHNT and YENEEA. CDR3 amino acids: CASSLGVRETQYF. For the CDR3, the DNA is TGTGCCAGCAGCCTCGGGGTTCGTGAGACCCAGTACTTC.

The rearrangement joins TRBV2 to TRBJ2-2; the match to TRBD2 covers 8 bases. This CDR3 is 16 amino acids long. V lost 2 bases and J lost 8; bases outside the gene matches: 10. Germline-derived CDR1 and CDR2 are SNHLY and FYNNEI. The CDR3 region has the DNA TGTGCCAGCAGTGAAACGGCTAGCGGGCGGCGGGGGGAGCTGTTTTTT. Translating gives CASSETASGRRGELFF.

This sequence joins TRBV7-6 and TRBJ2-1; 8 nucleotides line up with TRBD2. V was clipped by 5 bases and J by 5 bases; unmatched bases: 8. The germline V gene has CDR1 SGHVS and CDR2 FNYEAQ. The CDR3 spans 15 residues. The CDR3 loop reads CASSPSGSAHNEQFF. CDR3 bases: TGTGCCAGCAGCCCCAGCGGGAGCGCCCACAATGAGCAGTTCTTC.

The CDR3 region has the DNA TGCAGCGTTGAAAAGGGGACAGTGAACACTGAAGCTTTCTTT. Its translation is CSVEKGTVNTEAFF. The chain employs TRBV29-1 and TRBJ1-1; the match to TRBD1 covers 7 bases. The V segment lost 2 bases and the J segment 0 bases; nucleotides outside the gene matches: 3. The V gene's germline CDR1 is SQVTM and CDR2 ANQGSEA. The CDR3 covers 14 residues.

The chain uses TRBV11-2 and TRBJ1-1; D might be TRBD1 (6 bases). CDR3 size: 14 residues. Trimming removed 1 base at V and 6 bases at J, with 12 bases between. CDR1 is SGHAT and CDR2 is FQNNGV in the germline V gene. CDR3 sequence: CASSLGEGVAEAFF. The CDR3 DNA is TGTGCCAGCAGCTTAGGGGAGGGGGTCGCTGAAGCTTTCTTT.

The chain has TRBV7-6 and TRBJ1-1, with D uncertain. Trimming left V 1 base short and J 1 base short, with 4 bases between. Germline V gene lookup returns CDR1 SGHVS and CDR2 FNYEAQ. The CDR3 length is 13 residues. In DNA, the CDR3 is TGTGCCAGCAGCTTAGGGCAGAACACTGAAGCTTTCTTT. Amino acid sequence: CASSLGQNTEAFF.

This clone occurred once. V usage is TRBV19 and J usage is TRBJ2-2, with TRBD1 matching 10 bases. Trimming at V came to 9 bases and at J to 2 bases, leaving 6 bases not matched to a gene. Germline CDR1 LNHDA, CDR2 SQIVND (reference sequence). CDR3 length equals 15 residues. CDR3 nucleotide sequence: TGTGCCAGCGCCGGGACAGGGGTTAACACCGGGGAGCTGTTTTTT. Protein product: CASAGTGVNTGELFF.

The chain carries TRBV6-5 and TRBJ1-1, with D possibly matching TRBD1 (5 bases). Germline values: CDR1 MNHEY, CDR2 SVGAGI. CDR3 length equals 12 residues. Trimming pared 5 bases from V and 5 bases from J, leaving 9 bases between. CDR3 nucleotides: TGTGCCAGCAGTAGGGAGGGGACTGAAGCTTTCTTT. Translation gives CASSREGTEAFF.

This clone has only one observation. The chain combines TRBV11-2 with TRBJ1-5, with D possibly TRBD1 on 5 matching bases. Germline values: CDR1 SGHAT, CDR2 FQNNGV. The CDR3 has 13 amino acids. Trimming pared 3 bases from V and 6 bases from J, leaving 9 bases between. In DNA form, the CDR3 reads TGTGCCAGCAGCTTGAATCAGGGTCAGCCCCAGCATTTT. Protein sequence: CASSLNQGQPQHF.

V is TRBV11-2 and J is TRBJ2-1; 9 bases are shared with TRBD2. The trim removed 5 bases at V and 14 bases at J, leaving 7 bases unmatched. CDR3 size: 12 residues. Germline V gene sequence: CDR1 SGHAT, CDR2 FQNNGV. The CDR3 is CASSTAQREEFF. The CDR3, as DNA: TGTGCCAGCAGCACGGCCCAGCGGGAGGAGTTCTTC.

This rearrangement joins TRBV7-6 to TRBJ2-7, with D maybe TRBD1 (5 bases). The germline V gene has CDR1 SGHVS and CDR2 FNYEAQ. The length of the CDR3 is 15 residues. V lost 2 bases and J lost 5, with 16 bases in between. CDR3 nucleotides: TGTGCCAGCAGCTTACTTGCCAGGGATAGCCACGAGCAGTACTTC. Translated: CASSLLARDSHEQYF.

The V gene is TRBV7-8, the J gene TRBJ2-6, with D tentatively TRBD2 (6 bases). The CDR3 totals 17 residues. Deletions cut 0 bases from V and 0 bases from J, with 9 bases between. Germline-derived CDR1 and CDR2 are SGHVS and FQNEAQ. The DNA of the CDR3 is TGTGCCAGCAGCTTAGCGCGGGGTGCCTCTGGGGCCAACGTCCTGACTTTC. The encoded protein is CASSLARGASGANVLTF.

This rearrangement joins TRBV2 to TRBJ2-7, with TRBD1 matching over 9 bases. The V and J ends lost 5 bases and 5 bases, in that order; junction bases with no gene match: 7. The germline V gene encodes CDR1 SNHLY and CDR2 FYNNEI. CDR3 length equals 14 residues. The CDR3 loop reads CASSITQGANEQYF. DNA of the CDR3: TGTGCCAGCAGTATTACACAGGGGGCGAACGAGCAGTACTTC.

The chain employs TRBV29-1 and TRBJ2-1, with D possibly matching TRBD1 (6 bases). This CDR3 region has 15 residues. Germline CDR1 and CDR2: SQVTM and ANQGSEA. V was trimmed by 4 bases and J by 0 bases, leaving 13 bases between them. The CDR3 here is CSVAGAISSYNEQFF. The CDR3 DNA is TGCAGCGTTGCAGGGGCTATAAGCTCCTACAATGAGCAGTTCTTC.